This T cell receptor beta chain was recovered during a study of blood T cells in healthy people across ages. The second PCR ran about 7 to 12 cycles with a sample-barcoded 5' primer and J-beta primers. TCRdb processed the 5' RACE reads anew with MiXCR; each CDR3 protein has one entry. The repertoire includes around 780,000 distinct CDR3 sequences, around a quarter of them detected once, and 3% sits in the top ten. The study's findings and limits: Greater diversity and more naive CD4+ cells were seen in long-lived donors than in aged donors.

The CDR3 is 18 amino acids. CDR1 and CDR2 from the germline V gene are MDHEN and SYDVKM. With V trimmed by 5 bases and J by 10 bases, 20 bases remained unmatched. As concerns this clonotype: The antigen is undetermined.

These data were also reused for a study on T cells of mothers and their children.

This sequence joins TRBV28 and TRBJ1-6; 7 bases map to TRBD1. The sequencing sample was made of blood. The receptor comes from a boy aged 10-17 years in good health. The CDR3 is CASSTRRDSQSLGSPLHF. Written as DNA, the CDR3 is TGTGCCAGCAGTACTCGGCGGGACAGCCAAAGCTTGGGGTCACCCCTCCACTTT.